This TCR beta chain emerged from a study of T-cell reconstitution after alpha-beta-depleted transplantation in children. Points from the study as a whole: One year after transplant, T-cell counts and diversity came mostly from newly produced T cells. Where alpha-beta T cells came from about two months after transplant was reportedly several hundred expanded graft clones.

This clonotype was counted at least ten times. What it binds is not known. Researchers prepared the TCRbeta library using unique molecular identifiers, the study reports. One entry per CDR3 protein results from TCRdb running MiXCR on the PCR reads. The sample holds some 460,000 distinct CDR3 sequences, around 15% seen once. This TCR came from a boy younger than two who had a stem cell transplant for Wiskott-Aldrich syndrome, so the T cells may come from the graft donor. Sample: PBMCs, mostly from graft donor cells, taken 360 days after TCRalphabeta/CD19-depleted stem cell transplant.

CDR3 amino acids: CASSLSGFSYNEQFF. The CDR3 DNA reads as TGCGCCAGCAGCTTAAGCGGTTTCTCCTACAATGAGCAGTTCTTC. The V call is TRBV5-1, the J call TRBJ2-1, with a weak D call TRBD2 (5 bases). The length of the CDR3 is 15 residues. The V and J ends lost 2 bases and 0 bases respectively, with 9 bases between them. Germline CDR1 and CDR2: SGHRS and YFSETQ. Complete variable domain (other parts from reference TRBV5-1 and TRBJ2-1): KAGVTQTPRYLIKTRGQQVTLSCSPISGHRSVSWYQQTPGQGLQFLFEYFSETQRNKGNFPGRFSGRQFSNSRSEMNVSTLELGDSALYLCASSLSGFSYNEQFFGPGTRLTVL.